The 3 T cell receptor beta chains reported below all come from one sample, sequenced in a study of T-cell reconstitution after alpha-beta-depleted transplantation in children. Construction of the TCRbeta library involved unique molecular identifiers. TCRdb fed the PCR reads into MiXCR, producing one record per CDR3 protein. The data contain 200,000 to 250,000 distinct CDR3 sequences, 20% to 30% of them singletons. The input for sequencing was PBMCs, mostly from graft donor cells, taken 360 days after TCRalphabeta/CD19-depleted stem cell transplant. All receptors come from a female patient aged 2 to 10 who had a stem cell transplant for congenital amegakaryocytic thrombocytopenia, so the T cells may come from the graft donor.

V is TRBV4-1 and J is TRBJ1-4; TRBD1 agrees at 7 bases. Germline V gives CDR1 MGHRA, CDR2 YSYEKL. The V segment lost 4 bases and the J segment 0 bases; nucleotides outside the gene matches: 2. The CDR3 spans 15 residues. CDR3 DNA sequence: TGCGCCAGCAGCCGAGGGGGCCCAACTAATGAAAAACTGTTTTTT. Translation: CASSRGGPTNEKLFF.

The chain is built from TRBV6-5 and TRBJ1-2; a possible D gene is TRBD1 (6 bases). The CDR3 totals 18 residues. V was cut by 0 bases and J by 4 bases, with 21 bases left in between. Germline values: CDR1 MNHEY, CDR2 SVGAGI. The CDR3 nucleotides read TGTGCCAGCAGTTACTCGAAGGGCAACATTAGGACAGTCTATGGCTACACCTTC. Translated, it gives CASSYSKGNIRTVYGYTF.

In its sample, this clonotype was seen a few times. The chain joins TRBV29-1 to TRBJ2-3, with TRBD1 matching 7 bases. CDR1 is SQVTM, CDR2 ANQGSEA, per germline. The V segment lost 7 bases and the J segment 3 bases; nucleotides outside the gene matches: 7. This CDR3 is built from 13 residues. The CDR3 nucleotides read TGCAGCGCCGGGGACAGAGCGACAGATACGCAGTATTTT. Protein sequence: CSAGDRATDTQYF.